These T cell receptor beta chains were read from a single sample in a study of blood T cell repertoires in COVID-19. Using immunoSEQ multiplex PCR, the repertoire was profiled, and TCRdb retains in-frame clones only, with some absent. Of about 120,000 clones detected, approximately 85% appear once; the ten largest clones hold over 10%. Material: peripheral blood. The receptors were gathered from a human donor in a cohort sampled during active COVID-19. Each CDR3 is given with its conserved first and last residue. The D gene is left open where the match is weak. Clone size is stated in some rows and not others, as once, few, many or a class when expanded.

v_gene: TRBV28
d_gene: TRBD1
j_gene: TRBJ1-2
abundance: .
CDR3aa: CASSSWVEGQGGGYTF

v_gene: TRBV29-1
d_gene: TRBD2
j_gene: TRBJ2-3
abundance: .
CDR3aa: CSVEGAGLGDTQYF

v_gene: TRBV5-4
d_gene: TRBD1
j_gene: TRBJ1-2
abundance: .
CDR3aa: CASSLADRADYGYTF

v_gene: TRBV2
d_gene: TRBD2
j_gene: TRBJ2-5
abundance: once
CDR3aa: CASSDRRGGGSQETQYF

v_gene: TRBV7-8
d_gene: TRBD1
j_gene: TRBJ2-5
abundance: .
CDR3aa: CASSPGTGVGETQYF

v_gene: TRBV5-1
d_gene: TRBD2
j_gene: TRBJ2-7
abundance: .
CDR3aa: CASRPGGGSYEQYF

v_gene: TRBV3-1/TRBV3-2
d_gene: TRBD1
j_gene: TRBJ2-7
abundance: .
CDR3aa: CASTADRGHSEQYF

v_gene: TRBV10-3
d_gene: .
j_gene: TRBJ1-2
abundance: .
CDR3aa: CAISTFDNYGYTF

v_gene: TRBV29-1
d_gene: .
j_gene: TRBJ1-1
abundance: .
CDR3aa: CSAFTDTEAFF

v_gene: TRBV29-1
d_gene: .
j_gene: TRBJ1-6
abundance: .
CDR3aa: CSVRGPGLNSPLHF

v_gene: TRBV6-6
d_gene: TRBD1
j_gene: TRBJ1-2
abundance: .
CDR3aa: CASSSGQGLGGYTF

v_gene: TRBV19
d_gene: .
j_gene: TRBJ2-2
abundance: few
CDR3aa: CASSAGTQLTGELFF

v_gene: TRBV6-2/TRBV6-3
d_gene: .
j_gene: TRBJ2-5
abundance: once
CDR3aa: CASSLWGGRETQYF

v_gene: TRBV3-1/TRBV3-2
d_gene: TRBD1
j_gene: TRBJ2-2
abundance: .
CDR3aa: CASSQADRGLIGELFF

v_gene: TRBV9
d_gene: .
j_gene: TRBJ2-7
abundance: .
CDR3aa: CASSVGGIQYEQYF

v_gene: TRBV18
d_gene: .
j_gene: TRBJ2-7
abundance: .
CDR3aa: CASSIQGEQYF

v_gene: TRBV28
d_gene: TRBD2
j_gene: TRBJ2-1
abundance: .
CDR3aa: CASSALAVAGGYGNEQFF

v_gene: TRBV28
d_gene: TRBD2
j_gene: TRBJ2-3
abundance: .
CDR3aa: CASSPLSGGATDTQYF

v_gene: TRBV11-2
d_gene: TRBD1
j_gene: TRBJ2-1
abundance: .
CDR3aa: CATRGQGARGGYNEQFF

v_gene: TRBV7-9
d_gene: .
j_gene: TRBJ1-6
abundance: .
CDR3aa: CASSLALYNSPLHF

v_gene: TRBV5-1
d_gene: TRBD2
j_gene: TRBJ2-5
abundance: .
CDR3aa: CASSLSASGGNRETQYF

v_gene: TRBV24-1
d_gene: .
j_gene: TRBJ2-7
abundance: .
CDR3aa: CATPGWRNEQYF

v_gene: TRBV2
d_gene: TRBD1
j_gene: TRBJ1-6
abundance: few
CDR3aa: CASRPGQRNSPLHF

v_gene: TRBV4-1
d_gene: TRBD1
j_gene: TRBJ1-6
abundance: .
CDR3aa: CASSQGEQGNNSPLHF

v_gene: TRBV5-1
d_gene: TRBD1
j_gene: TRBJ1-2
abundance: .
CDR3aa: CASSFGTGGVKYSGYTF

v_gene: TRBV7-2
d_gene: TRBD1
j_gene: TRBJ1-3
abundance: .
CDR3aa: CASSAYDRDGNTIYF

v_gene: TRBV18
d_gene: .
j_gene: TRBJ1-2
abundance: .
CDR3aa: CASSPTGMDGYTF

v_gene: TRBV6-5
d_gene: TRBD1
j_gene: TRBJ1-4
abundance: .
CDR3aa: CASRLTGANEKLFF

v_gene: TRBV7-9
d_gene: TRBD2
j_gene: TRBJ2-1
abundance: once
CDR3aa: CASSMTSGGASSYNEQFF

v_gene: TRBV6-1
d_gene: TRBD1
j_gene: TRBJ1-2
abundance: .
CDR3aa: CASSDNRGRIYGYTF

v_gene: TRBV7-2
d_gene: TRBD1
j_gene: TRBJ2-3
abundance: .
CDR3aa: CASRRDSSDTQYF

v_gene: TRBV3-1/TRBV3-2
d_gene: .
j_gene: TRBJ1-2
abundance: .
CDR3aa: CASSQRGQYGYTF

v_gene: TRBV18
d_gene: .
j_gene: TRBJ1-2
abundance: .
CDR3aa: CASSPPGGNDGYTF

v_gene: TRBV7-8
d_gene: .
j_gene: TRBJ2-7
abundance: .
CDR3aa: CASSLAGRDYEQYF

v_gene: TRBV3-1/TRBV3-2
d_gene: TRBD1
j_gene: TRBJ1-1
abundance: .
CDR3aa: CASSSRQGIAEAFF

v_gene: TRBV5-4
d_gene: TRBD2
j_gene: TRBJ2-1
abundance: few
CDR3aa: CASSPTSGEQFF

v_gene: TRBV7-2
d_gene: TRBD1
j_gene: TRBJ1-1
abundance: .
CDR3aa: CASSLATGLNTEAFF

v_gene: TRBV10-1
d_gene: TRBD1
j_gene: TRBJ2-1
abundance: once
CDR3aa: CASSGQGRYNEQFF

v_gene: TRBV19
d_gene: TRBD2
j_gene: TRBJ2-3
abundance: .
CDR3aa: CASSNERGSTDTQYF

v_gene: TRBV7-8
d_gene: TRBD1
j_gene: TRBJ1-2
abundance: .
CDR3aa: CASSLGSGTGGNYGYTF

v_gene: TRBV19
d_gene: .
j_gene: TRBJ1-2
abundance: .
CDR3aa: CATNPGPGSNYGYTF

v_gene: TRBV7-6
d_gene: .
j_gene: TRBJ1-1
abundance: once
CDR3aa: CASSLMHTSVEAFF

v_gene: TRBV19
d_gene: .
j_gene: TRBJ2-7
abundance: .
CDR3aa: CASSMGPGAYEQYF

v_gene: TRBV3-1/TRBV3-2
d_gene: .
j_gene: TRBJ2-7
abundance: .
CDR3aa: CASSQVLSGEQYF

v_gene: TRBV7-2
d_gene: .
j_gene: TRBJ2-7
abundance: .
CDR3aa: CASSLARGTQEQYF

v_gene: TRBV6-1
d_gene: TRBD2
j_gene: TRBJ2-3
abundance: few
CDR3aa: CASSEEGRGGIDTQYF

v_gene: TRBV4-2
d_gene: TRBD1
j_gene: TRBJ2-3
abundance: .
CDR3aa: CASSPGTGADTQYF

v_gene: TRBV11-3
d_gene: TRBD1
j_gene: TRBJ2-7
abundance: .
CDR3aa: CASSSGQGAEEQYF

v_gene: TRBV5-1
d_gene: TRBD2
j_gene: TRBJ2-7
abundance: .
CDR3aa: CASTWEGRRDEQYF

v_gene: TRBV5-1
d_gene: TRBD1
j_gene: TRBJ1-4
abundance: .
CDR3aa: CASSWRTGTTNEKLFF

v_gene: TRBV2
d_gene: .
j_gene: TRBJ1-4
abundance: .
CDR3aa: CASDRLGNEKLFF

v_gene: TRBV4-1
d_gene: .
j_gene: TRBJ2-1
abundance: .
CDR3aa: CASSLGDSYNEQFF

v_gene: TRBV29-1
d_gene: TRBD2
j_gene: TRBJ2-5
abundance: .
CDR3aa: CSVEYPSGVETQYF

v_gene: TRBV10-3
d_gene: TRBD2
j_gene: TRBJ2-3
abundance: .
CDR3aa: CAISEIGTSGGAGYTQYF

v_gene: TRBV4-3
d_gene: .
j_gene: TRBJ2-1
abundance: .
CDR3aa: CASSQDLWGGPYNEQFF

v_gene: TRBV7-2
d_gene: TRBD2
j_gene: TRBJ2-3
abundance: .
CDR3aa: CASSPSLAEANTDTQYF

v_gene: TRBV3-1/TRBV3-2
d_gene: TRBD1
j_gene: TRBJ2-2
abundance: .
CDR3aa: CASSQEGGQPNTGELFF